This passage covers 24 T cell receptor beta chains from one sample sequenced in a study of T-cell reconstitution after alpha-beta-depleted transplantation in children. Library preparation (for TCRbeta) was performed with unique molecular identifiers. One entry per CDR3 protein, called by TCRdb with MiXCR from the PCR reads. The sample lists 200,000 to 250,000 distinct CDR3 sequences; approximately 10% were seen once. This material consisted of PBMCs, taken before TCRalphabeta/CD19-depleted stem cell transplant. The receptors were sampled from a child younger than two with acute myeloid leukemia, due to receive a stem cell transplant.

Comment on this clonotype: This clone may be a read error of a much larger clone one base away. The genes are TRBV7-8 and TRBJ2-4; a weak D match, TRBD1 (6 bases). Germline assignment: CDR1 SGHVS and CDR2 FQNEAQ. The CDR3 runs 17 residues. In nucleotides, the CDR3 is TGTGCCGGCAGCTTAACGATTGACGGGAAGTCAGGGGACATTCAGTACTTC. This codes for CAGSLTIDGKSGDIQYF. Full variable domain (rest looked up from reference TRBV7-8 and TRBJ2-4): GAGVSQSPRYKVAKRGQDVALRCDPISGHVSLFWYQQALGQGPEFLTYFQNEAQLDKSGLPSDRFFAERPEGSVSTLKIQRTQQEDSAVYLCAGSLTIDGKSGDIQYFGAGTRLSVL.

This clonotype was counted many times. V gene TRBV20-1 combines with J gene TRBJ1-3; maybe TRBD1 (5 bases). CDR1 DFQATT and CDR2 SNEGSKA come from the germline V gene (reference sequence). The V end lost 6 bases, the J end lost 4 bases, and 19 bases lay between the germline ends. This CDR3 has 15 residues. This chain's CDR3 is CSAVQPGRAGNTIYF. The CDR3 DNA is TGCAGTGCCGTACAACCAGGGCGGGCGGGAAACACCATATATTTT.

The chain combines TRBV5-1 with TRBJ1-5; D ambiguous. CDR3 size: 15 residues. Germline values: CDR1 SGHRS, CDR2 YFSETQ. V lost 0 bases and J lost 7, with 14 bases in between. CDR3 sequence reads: CASSLEGGSGQPQHF. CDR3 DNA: TGCGCCAGCAGCTTGGAGGGCGGGTCGGGGCAGCCCCAGCATTTT.

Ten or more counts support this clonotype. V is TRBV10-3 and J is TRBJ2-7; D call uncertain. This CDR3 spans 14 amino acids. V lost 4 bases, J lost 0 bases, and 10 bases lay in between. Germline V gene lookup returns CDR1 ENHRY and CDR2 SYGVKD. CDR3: CAISASTTSYEQYF. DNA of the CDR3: TGTGCCATCAGTGCCTCCACAACCTCCTACGAGCAGTACTTC.

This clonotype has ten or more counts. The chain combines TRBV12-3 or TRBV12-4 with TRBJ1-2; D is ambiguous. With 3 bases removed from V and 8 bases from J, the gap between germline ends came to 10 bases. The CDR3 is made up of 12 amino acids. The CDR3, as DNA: TGTGCCAGCAGTTTGGGGTGGATCGGCTACACCTTC. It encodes CASSLGWIGYTF.

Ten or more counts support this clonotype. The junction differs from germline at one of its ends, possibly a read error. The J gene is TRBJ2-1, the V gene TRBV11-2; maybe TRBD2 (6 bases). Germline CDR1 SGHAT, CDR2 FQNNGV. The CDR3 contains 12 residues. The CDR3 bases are TGTTCCAGCAGCGGGCTAGCTAATAAGCAGTTCTTC. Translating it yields CSSSGLANKQFF.

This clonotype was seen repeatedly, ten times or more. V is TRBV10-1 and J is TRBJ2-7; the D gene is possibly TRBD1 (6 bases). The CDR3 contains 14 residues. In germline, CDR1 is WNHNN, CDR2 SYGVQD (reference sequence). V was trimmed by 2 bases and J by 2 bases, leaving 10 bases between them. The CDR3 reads CASSETGRPYEQYF. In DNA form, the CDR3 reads TGCGCCAGCAGTGAGACAGGGCGTCCCTACGAGCAGTACTTC.

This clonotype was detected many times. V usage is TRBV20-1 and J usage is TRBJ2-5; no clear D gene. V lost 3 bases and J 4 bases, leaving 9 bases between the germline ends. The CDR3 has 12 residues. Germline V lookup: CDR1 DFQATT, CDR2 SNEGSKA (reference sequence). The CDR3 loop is CSARLGSETQYF. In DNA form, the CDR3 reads TGCAGTGCTAGGTTGGGTTCAGAGACCCAGTACTTC.

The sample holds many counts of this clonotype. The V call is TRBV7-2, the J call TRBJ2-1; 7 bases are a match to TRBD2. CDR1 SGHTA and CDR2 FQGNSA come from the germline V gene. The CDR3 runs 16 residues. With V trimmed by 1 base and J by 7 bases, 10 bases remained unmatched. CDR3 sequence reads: CASSLVGGGPGNEQFF. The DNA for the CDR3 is TGTGCCAGCAGCTTAGTCGGGGGAGGGCCCGGGAATGAGCAGTTCTTC.

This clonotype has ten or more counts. The CDR3 loop is CATQALLNQDNEQFF. CDR3 nucleotides: TGTGCCACCCAAGCCCTATTAAACCAGGACAATGAGCAGTTCTTC. The V gene is TRBV28, the J gene TRBJ2-1; D is unresolved. Trimming left V 10 bases short and J 5 bases short, with 21 bases between. Looked up from germline, CDR1 is MDHEN and CDR2 is SYDVKM. This CDR3 contains 15 residues.

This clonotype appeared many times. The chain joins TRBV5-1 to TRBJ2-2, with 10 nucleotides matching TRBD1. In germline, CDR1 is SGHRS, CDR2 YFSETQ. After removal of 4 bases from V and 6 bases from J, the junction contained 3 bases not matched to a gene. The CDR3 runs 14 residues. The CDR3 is CASSPTGGSGELFF. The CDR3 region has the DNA TGCGCCAGCAGCCCGACAGGGGGCTCCGGGGAGCTGTTTTTT.

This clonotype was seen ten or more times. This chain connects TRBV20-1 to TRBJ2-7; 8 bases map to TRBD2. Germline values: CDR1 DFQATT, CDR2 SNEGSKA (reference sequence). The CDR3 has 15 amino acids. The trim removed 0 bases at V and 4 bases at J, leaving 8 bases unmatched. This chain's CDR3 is CSARDNPRGGYEQYF. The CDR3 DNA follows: TGCAGTGCTAGAGATAACCCCCGCGGGGGGTACGAGCAGTACTTC.

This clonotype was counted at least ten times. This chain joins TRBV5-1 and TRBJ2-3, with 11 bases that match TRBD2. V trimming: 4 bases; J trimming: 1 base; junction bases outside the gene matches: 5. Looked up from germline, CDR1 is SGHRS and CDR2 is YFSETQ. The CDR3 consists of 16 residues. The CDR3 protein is CASSLAGGRGTDTQYF. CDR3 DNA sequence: TGCGCCAGCAGCCTAGCGGGAGGAAGGGGCACAGATACGCAGTATTTT.

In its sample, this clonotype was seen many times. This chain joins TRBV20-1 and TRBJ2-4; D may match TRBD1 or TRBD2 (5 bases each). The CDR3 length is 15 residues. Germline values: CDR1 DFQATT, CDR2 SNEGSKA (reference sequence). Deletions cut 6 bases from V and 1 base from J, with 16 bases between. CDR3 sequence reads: CSAPTPEGAKNIQYF. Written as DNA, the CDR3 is TGCAGTGCCCCGACTCCCGAGGGGGCCAAAAACATTCAGTACTTC.

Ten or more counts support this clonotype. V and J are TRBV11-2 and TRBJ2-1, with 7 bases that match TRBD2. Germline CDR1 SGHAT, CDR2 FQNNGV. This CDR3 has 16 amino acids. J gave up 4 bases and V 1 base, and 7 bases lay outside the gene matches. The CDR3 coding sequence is TGTGCCAGCAGCTTAGGAGCGGGGTTGGATTACAATGAGCAGTTCTTC. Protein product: CASSLGAGLDYNEQFF.

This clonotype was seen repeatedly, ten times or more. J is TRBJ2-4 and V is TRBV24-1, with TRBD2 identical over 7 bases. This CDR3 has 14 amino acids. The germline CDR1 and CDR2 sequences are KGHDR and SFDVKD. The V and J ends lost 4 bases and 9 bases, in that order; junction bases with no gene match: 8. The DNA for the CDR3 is TGTGCCACCAGTGACCAAGGACCTAGCGGCATTCAGTACTTC. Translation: CATSDQGPSGIQYF.

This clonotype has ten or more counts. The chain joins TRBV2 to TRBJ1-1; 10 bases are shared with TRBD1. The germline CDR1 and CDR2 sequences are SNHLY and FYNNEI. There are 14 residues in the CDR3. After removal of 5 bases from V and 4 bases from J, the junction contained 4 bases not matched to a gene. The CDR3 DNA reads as TGTGCCAGCAGTCGACAGGGGGCGGTCACTGAAGCTTTCTTT. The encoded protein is CASSRQGAVTEAFF.

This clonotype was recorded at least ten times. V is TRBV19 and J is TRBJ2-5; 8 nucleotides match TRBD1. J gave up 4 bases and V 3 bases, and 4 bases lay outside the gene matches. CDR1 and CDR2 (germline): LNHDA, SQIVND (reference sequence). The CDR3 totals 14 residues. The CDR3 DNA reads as TGTGCCAGTAGTATCGGACAGGGTGGAGAGACCCAGTACTTC. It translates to CASSIGQGGETQYF. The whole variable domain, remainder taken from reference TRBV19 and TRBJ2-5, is DGGITQSPKYLFRKEGQNVTLSCEQNLNHDAMYWYRQDPGQGLRLIYYSQIVNDFQKGDIAEGYSVSREKKESFPLTVTSAQKNPTAFYLCASSIGQGGETQYFGPGTRLLVL.

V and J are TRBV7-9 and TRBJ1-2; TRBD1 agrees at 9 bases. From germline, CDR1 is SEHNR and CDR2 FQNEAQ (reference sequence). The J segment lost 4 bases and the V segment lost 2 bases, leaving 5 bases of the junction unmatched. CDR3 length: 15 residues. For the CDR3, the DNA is TGTGCCAGCAGCTTAATACGGACAGGGGCCTATGGCTACACCTTC. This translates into CASSLIRTGAYGYTF.

The CDR3 DNA is TGTGCCAGCAGCTTAGCTCGCGCGGGAGGCGGGGAGCTGTTTTTT. Translated, it gives CASSLARAGGGELFF. The chain carries TRBV11-1 and TRBJ2-2, with 8 bases that match TRBD2. The V segment lost 0 bases and the J segment 7 bases; nucleotides outside the gene matches: 4. The length of the CDR3 is 15 residues. From germline, CDR1 is SGHAT and CDR2 FQDESV (reference sequence).

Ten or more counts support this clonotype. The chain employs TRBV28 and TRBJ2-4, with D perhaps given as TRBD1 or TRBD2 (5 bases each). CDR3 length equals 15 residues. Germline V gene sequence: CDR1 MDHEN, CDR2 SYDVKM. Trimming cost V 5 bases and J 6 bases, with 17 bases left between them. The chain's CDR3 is CASSPRPGRSNIQYF. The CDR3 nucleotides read TGTGCCAGCAGTCCCCGCCCAGGGAGATCAAACATTCAGTACTTC.

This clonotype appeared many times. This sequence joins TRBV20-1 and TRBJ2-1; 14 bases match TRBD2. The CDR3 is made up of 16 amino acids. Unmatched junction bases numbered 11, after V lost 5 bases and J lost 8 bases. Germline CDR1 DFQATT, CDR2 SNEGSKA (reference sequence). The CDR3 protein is CSAPRGTSGSFYEQFF. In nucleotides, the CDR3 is TGCAGTGCTCCCCGGGGGACTAGCGGGAGTTTTTATGAGCAGTTCTTC.

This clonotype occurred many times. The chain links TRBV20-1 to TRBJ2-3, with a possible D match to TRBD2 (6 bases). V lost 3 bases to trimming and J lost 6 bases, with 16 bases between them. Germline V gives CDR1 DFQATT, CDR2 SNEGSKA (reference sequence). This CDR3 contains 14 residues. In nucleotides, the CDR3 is TGCAGTGCTAGTAGGGCGGGGCGCGAGGATACGCAGTATTTT. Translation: CSASRAGREDTQYF.

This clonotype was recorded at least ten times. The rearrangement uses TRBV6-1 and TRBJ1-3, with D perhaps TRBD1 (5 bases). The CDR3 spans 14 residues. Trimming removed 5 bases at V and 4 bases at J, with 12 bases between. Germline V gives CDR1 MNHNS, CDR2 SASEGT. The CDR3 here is CASSPGMWGNTIYF. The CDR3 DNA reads TGTGCCAGCAGTCCAGGGATGTGGGGAAACACCATATATTTT.